This T cell receptor (beta chain) was recovered during a study of blood T cells in healthy people across ages. A second PCR, run for roughly 7 to 12 cycles, used a sample-barcoded 5' primer plus a J-beta primer mix. MiXCR was run by TCRdb on the 5' RACE reads, yielding one entry per CDR3 protein. The sample records 580,000 or so distinct CDR3 sequences, more than 45% being singletons. The source is a man older than 75 in good health. Specimen: blood.

The CDR3 loop reads CASSLRGRNEQFF. CDR3 nucleotide sequence: TGTGCCAGCAGTCTGCGAGGGAGGAATGAGCAGTTCTTC. This chain joins TRBV6-4 and TRBJ2-1; a weak D match, TRBD2 (6 bases). Trimming took off 5 bases at V and 7 bases at J, with 12 bases between the two ends. The CDR3 consists of 13 residues. Germline loops: CDR1 MRHNA, CDR2 SNTAGT.